This TCR beta chain originates from a study of CD8+ T cells in alopecia areata. Looking at the study overall: The investigators scored severity in treated patients by the percentage of affected scalp area.

RNA, once extracted, was reverse transcribed into cDNA for use as the sequencing template. Measured with immunoSEQ multiplex PCR; TCRdb has only the in-frame clones, and not every one. The sample holds roughly 100,000 clones; approximately 90% are singletons and the top ten take 8.5% to 14%. Regarding treatment: oral pan-JAK inhibitor, 5-10 mg twice daily. V dropped 4 bases and J dropped 1 base, with 21 bases sitting between them. The CDR3 extends over 18 amino acids. CDR1 is SGHKS and CDR2 is YYEKEE in the germline V gene (reference sequence). This clone was detected only a few times. The sample was CD8+ T cells sorted from blood, taken at roughly week 30, from a patient treated with tofacitinib. V usage is TRBV5-5 and J usage is TRBJ2-1, with D hard to call. This TCR derives from a human donor with alopecia areata. The CDR3 protein is CASSVYNLGPSSYNEQFF. The CDR3 DNA reads as TGTGCCAGCAGCGTATATAATTTAGGACCTTCGTCCTACAATGAGCAGTTCTTC. The variable domain in full, completed from reference TRBV5-5 and TRBJ2-1, reads DAGVTQSPTHLIKTRGQQVTLRCSPISGHKSVSWYQQVLGQGPQFIFQYYEKEERGRGNFPDRFSARQFPNYSSELNVNALLLGDSALYLCASSVYNLGPSSYNEQFFGPGTRLTVL.